This T cell receptor (beta chain) was captured by sequencing in a study of T cell responses to AZD1222 COVID-19 vaccine. The repertoire was sequenced with immunoSEQ multiplex PCR; TCRdb's copy has only in-frame clones and lacks some. In the table there are 100,000 to 150,000 clones, about nine tenths of which are singletons. Second-dose schedules of about 4 or about 12 weeks were combined. Whole-study findings and limits: Dominant at 160-218 and 743-854, vaccine-associated CD4 TCRs also spanned spike. Donors were largely white British and mainly female; clonal diversity was possibly underestimated.

Germline V gives CDR1 SGHDT, CDR2 YYEEEE. The CDR3 extends over 13 amino acids. Trimming left V 0 bases short and J 6 bases short, with 9 bases between. As to this clone: What it binds is unknown.

This TCR was sampled from an adult who received the AZD1222 COVID-19 vaccine. This rearrangement joins TRBV5-6 to TRBJ1-2; D remains ambiguous. The sample here was peripheral blood, taken 28 days after the second AZD1222 dose. This CDR3 is CASSLGREDGYTF. The CDR3 DNA sequence: TGTGCCAGCAGCTTGGGGAGGGAGGATGGCTACACCTTC.